What follows are 2 T cell receptor beta chains derived from one specimen sequenced in a study of OX40 agonist ivuxolimab in advanced cancers. Assay used: immunoSEQ multiplex PCR; TCRdb lists only in-frame clones, some missing. This sample has about 61,000 clones, with around 90% found just once. Sequenced material: CD4+ or CD8+ T cells sorted from blood, taken in a trial of the OX40 agonist ivuxolimab. The receptors stem from an adult with an advanced solid tumor such as melanoma, head and neck, liver or kidney cancer.

This chain uses TRBV7-3 with TRBJ1-1; the D gene is possibly TRBD1 (5 bases). The V gene's germline CDR1 is SGHTA and CDR2 FQGTGA. V was trimmed by 5 bases and J by 5 bases, leaving 12 bases between them. This CDR3 has 13 residues. CDR3 coding DNA: TGTGCCAGCAGCCCCCACGGGGGGACTGAAGCTTTCTTT. It specifies CASSPHGGTEAFF.

V is TRBV9 and J is TRBJ2-5; 13 positions match TRBD2. Germline trimming cut 2 bases from V and 2 bases from J; bases unmatched to any gene: 3. This CDR3 spans 16 amino acids. Germline-derived CDR1 and CDR2 are SGDLS and YYNGEE. CDR3: CASSVGLAGPQETQYF. The CDR3 DNA follows: TGTGCCAGCAGCGTGGGACTAGCGGGACCTCAAGAGACCCAGTACTTC.